This T cell receptor beta chain came from a study of shared clonotypes between healthy human individuals. Healthy and HIV-negative, the adult donors had no recent acute infections or vaccinations. How the authors handled the data: ImmunoSEQ supplied junction-only sequences lacking quality scores, so filtering was different. Profiled with immunoSEQ multiplex PCR; TCRdb holds only in-frame clones, not every one. Clone size and the V and J calls come from that table; the DNA yielded D and trimming. The table has over 400,000 clones, approximately 94% seen once; the top ten hold about 0.067%. Of note for this clone: Its antigen remains unidentified.

Study outcomes and limitations: Deeper or shallower sequencing was expected to change how clonotypes are shared among donors. Generation probability values for non-shared clonotypes were lower than those for clonotypes shared by all four donors.

The CDR3 spans 14 residues. Germline V lookup: CDR1 SGHRS, CDR2 YFSETQ. V was pared by 0 bases and J by 4 bases, with 7 bases between. This sequence joins TRBV5-1 and TRBJ1-4, with no clear D. This receptor was taken from a woman aged 30 to 39 in good health. Sequenced sample: naive CD4+ T cells sorted from blood. The subset here: CD45RA+ positively selected. CDR3 DNA: TGCGCCAGCAGCTTGGAGGCCCTTAATGAAAAACTGTTTTTT. Translating it yields CASSLEALNEKLFF.